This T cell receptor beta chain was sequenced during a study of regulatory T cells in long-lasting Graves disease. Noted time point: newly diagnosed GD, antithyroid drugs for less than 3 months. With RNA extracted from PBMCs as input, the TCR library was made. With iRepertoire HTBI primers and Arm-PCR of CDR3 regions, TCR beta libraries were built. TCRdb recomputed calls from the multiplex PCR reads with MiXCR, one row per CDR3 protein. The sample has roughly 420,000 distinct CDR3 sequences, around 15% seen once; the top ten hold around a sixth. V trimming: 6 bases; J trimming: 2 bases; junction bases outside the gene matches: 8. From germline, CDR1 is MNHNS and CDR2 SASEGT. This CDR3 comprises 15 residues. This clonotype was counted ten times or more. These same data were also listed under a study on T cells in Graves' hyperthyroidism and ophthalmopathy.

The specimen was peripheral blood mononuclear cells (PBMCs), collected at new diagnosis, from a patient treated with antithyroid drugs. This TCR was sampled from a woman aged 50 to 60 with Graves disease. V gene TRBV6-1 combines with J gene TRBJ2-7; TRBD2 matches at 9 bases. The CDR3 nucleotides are TGTGCCAGCAGCATGACTAGCGGAGGGCCCTACGAGCAGTACTTC. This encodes CASSMTSGGPYEQYF.